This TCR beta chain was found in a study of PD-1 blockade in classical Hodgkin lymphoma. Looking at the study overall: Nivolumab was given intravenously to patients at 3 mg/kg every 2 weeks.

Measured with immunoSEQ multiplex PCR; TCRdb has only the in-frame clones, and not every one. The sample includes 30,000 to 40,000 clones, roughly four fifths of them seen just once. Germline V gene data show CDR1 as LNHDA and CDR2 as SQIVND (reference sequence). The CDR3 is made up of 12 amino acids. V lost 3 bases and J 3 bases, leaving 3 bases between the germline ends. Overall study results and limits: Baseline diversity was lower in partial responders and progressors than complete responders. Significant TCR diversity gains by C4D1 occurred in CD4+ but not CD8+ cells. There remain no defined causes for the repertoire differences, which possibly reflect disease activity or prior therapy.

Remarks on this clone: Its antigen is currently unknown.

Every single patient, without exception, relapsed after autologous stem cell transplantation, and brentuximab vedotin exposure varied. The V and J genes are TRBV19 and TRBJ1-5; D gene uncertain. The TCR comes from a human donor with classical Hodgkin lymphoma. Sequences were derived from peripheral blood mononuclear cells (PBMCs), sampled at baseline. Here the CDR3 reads CASSIFNQPQHF. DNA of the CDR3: TGTGCCAGTAGTATTTTCAATCAGCCCCAGCATTTT. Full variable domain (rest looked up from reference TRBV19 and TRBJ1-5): DGGITQSPKYLFRKEGQNVTLSCEQNLNHDAMYWYRQDPGQGLRLIYYSQIVNDFQKGDIAEGYSVSREKKESFPLTVTSAQKNPTAFYLCASSIFNQPQHFGDGTRLSIL.